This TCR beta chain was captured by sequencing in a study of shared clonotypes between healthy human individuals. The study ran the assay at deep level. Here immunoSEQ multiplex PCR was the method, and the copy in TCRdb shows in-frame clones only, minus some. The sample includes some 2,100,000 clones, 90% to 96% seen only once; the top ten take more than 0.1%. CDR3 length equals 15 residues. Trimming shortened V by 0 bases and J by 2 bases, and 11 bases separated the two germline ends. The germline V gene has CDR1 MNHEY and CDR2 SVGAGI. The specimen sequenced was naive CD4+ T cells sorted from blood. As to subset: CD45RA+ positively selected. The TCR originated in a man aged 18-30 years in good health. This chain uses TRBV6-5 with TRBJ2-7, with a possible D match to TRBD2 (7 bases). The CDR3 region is CASSYSKGGPYEQYF. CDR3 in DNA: TGTGCCAGCAGTTACTCGAAGGGGGGGCCCTACGAGCAGTACTTC.